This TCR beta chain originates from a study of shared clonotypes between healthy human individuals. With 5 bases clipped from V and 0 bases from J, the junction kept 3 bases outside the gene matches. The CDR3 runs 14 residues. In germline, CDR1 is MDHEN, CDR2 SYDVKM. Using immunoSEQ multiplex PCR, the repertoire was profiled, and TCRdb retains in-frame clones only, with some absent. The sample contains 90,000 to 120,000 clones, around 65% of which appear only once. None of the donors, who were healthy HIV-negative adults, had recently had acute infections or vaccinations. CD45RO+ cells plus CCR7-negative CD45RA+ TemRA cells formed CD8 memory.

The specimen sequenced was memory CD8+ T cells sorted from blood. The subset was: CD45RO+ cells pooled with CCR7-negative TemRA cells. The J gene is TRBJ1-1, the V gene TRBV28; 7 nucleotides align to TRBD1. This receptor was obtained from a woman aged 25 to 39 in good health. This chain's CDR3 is CASSPGTVNTEAFF. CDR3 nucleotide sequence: TGTGCCAGCAGTCCCGGGACAGTGAACACTGAAGCTTTCTTT.